These 14 T cell receptor beta chains were sequenced from one sample in a study of OX40 agonist ivuxolimab in advanced cancers. The library was built by means of the immunoSEQ multiplex PCR assay. The source is immuneACCESS, and TCRdb retained only in-frame sequences with V and J called. Part of the clones is not carried over; for the studies checked, unresolved V genes explain less than half of this, and the remainder is unexplained. This sample gives around 20,000 clones in total; under 85% of them show up just once. The ten largest clones represent under 9.5% of the sample. Sequenced material: CD4+ or CD8+ T cells sorted from blood, taken in a trial of the OX40 agonist ivuxolimab. These receptors were taken from an adult with an advanced solid tumor such as melanoma, head and neck, liver or kidney cancer.

CDR3 protein: CASSPTTTVLPQHF. The CDR3 DNA reads as TGTGCCAGCAGCCCAACAACAACCGTTTTGCCCCAGCATTTT. The V gene is TRBV7-8, the J gene TRBJ1-5; no clear D gene. The CDR3 runs to 14 residues. V was trimmed by 5 bases and J by 9 bases, leaving 17 bases between them. CDR1 is SGHVS, CDR2 FQNEAQ, per germline.

This chain uses TRBV7-9 with TRBJ2-3; tentatively, D is TRBD2 (5 bases). Trimming removed 1 base from V and 3 bases from J, with 8 bases in between. The CDR3 spans 14 residues. The germline gives CDR1 SEHNR, CDR2 FQNEAQ (reference sequence). The CDR3 nucleotides read TGTGCCAGCAGCTTAGAGACTAAAACAGATACGCAGTATTTT. This sequence encodes CASSLETKTDTQYF.

V gene TRBV27 combines with J gene TRBJ2-2; D ambiguous. The CDR3 is 15 amino acids. The germline V gene encodes CDR1 MNHEY and CDR2 SMNVEV (reference sequence). Deletions cut 6 bases from V and 0 bases from J, with 11 bases between. CDR3 bases: TGTGCCAGCAGGATGACCCCGACGAACACCGGGGAGCTGTTTTTT. Translating it yields CASRMTPTNTGELFF.

The chain combines TRBV11-2 with TRBJ2-3, with 9 bases aligning to TRBD2. Germline trimming cut 0 bases from V and 3 bases from J; bases unmatched to any gene: 10. Germline V gene lookup returns CDR1 SGHAT and CDR2 FQNNGV. The CDR3 has 18 residues. CDR3 sequence: CASSLEGEGRGGTDTQYF. The CDR3 DNA reads TGTGCCAGCAGCTTAGAGGGTGAAGGGCGGGGGGGTACAGATACGCAGTATTTT.

The gene calls are TRBV4-3 and TRBJ2-5; 9 nucleotides line up with TRBD2. From germline, CDR1 is LGHNA and CDR2 YSLEER. This CDR3 is built from 13 residues. J lost 4 bases, V lost 3 bases, and 0 bases had no gene match. This CDR3 reads CASSQRGGETQYF. The CDR3, as DNA: TGCGCCAGCAGCCAGCGGGGGGGAGAGACCCAGTACTTC.

The chain uses TRBV7-9 and TRBJ2-1; D might be TRBD2 (7 bases). With 5 bases removed from V and 10 bases from J, the gap between germline ends came to 15 bases. This CDR3 has 13 residues. Germline CDR1 SEHNR, CDR2 FQNEAQ (reference sequence). CDR3 nucleotide sequence: TGTGCCAGCAGCCCCGGGGGGCTTTGGGAGCAGTTCTTC. This translates into CASSPGGLWEQFF.

This chain connects TRBV5-6 to TRBJ1-5; possible D gene TRBD1, 5 bases. V was shortened by 0 bases and J by 2 bases, with 15 bases between the two germline ends. From germline, CDR1 is SGHDT and CDR2 YYEEEE. This CDR3 contains 17 residues. The CDR3 is CASSLGEGMEGNQPQHF. DNA for the CDR3: TGTGCCAGCAGCTTGGGGGAGGGGATGGAGGGCAATCAGCCCCAGCATTTT.

This clone was seen only a few times. The same CDR3 also results from other DNA sequences found in this sample. The chain has TRBV4-3 and TRBJ2-7; the match to TRBD1 covers 8 bases. Germline assignment: CDR1 LGHNA and CDR2 YSLEER. The CDR3 is made up of 14 amino acids. J lost 3 bases, V lost 4 bases, and 5 bases had no gene match. CDR3 amino acids: CASSPGQGRYEQYF. The CDR3 bases are TGCGCCAGCAGCCCAGGACAGGGACGCTACGAGCAGTACTTC.

The rearrangement joins TRBV27 to TRBJ2-1; TRBD1 matches at 7 bases. The CDR3 has 14 residues. The germline gives CDR1 MNHEY, CDR2 SMNVEV (reference sequence). V shed 4 bases and J 7 bases; nucleotides not matched to a gene: 7. As DNA, the CDR3 is TGTGCCAGCAGTTACCGACAGGGTAATAATGAGCAGTTCTTC. Translation: CASSYRQGNNEQFF.

DNA for the CDR3: TGTGCCAGCAGCGTAGTGGGAGTCGGCGAGCAGTTCTTC. Protein product: CASSVVGVGEQFF. The gene calls are TRBV9 and TRBJ2-1; TRBD2 is a possible D gene (5 bases). Trimming cost V 0 bases and J 10 bases, with 11 bases left between them. The CDR3 contains 13 residues. CDR1 and CDR2 (germline): SGDLS, YYNGEE.

V and J are TRBV29-1 and TRBJ2-7, with D possibly TRBD2 on 7 matching bases. Germline V gene sequence: CDR1 SQVTM, CDR2 ANQGSEA. The V end was cut by 4 bases, the J end by 5 bases, with 21 bases between. CDR3 length equals 15 residues. CDR3 amino acids: CSVVFSGRGSDEQYF. The DNA of the CDR3 is TGCAGCGTTGTTTTCTCTGGGAGGGGGAGCGACGAGCAGTACTTC.

The chain is built from TRBV7-2 and TRBJ1-5; TRBD1 matches 7 bases. Trimming removed 1 base from V and 6 bases from J; junction bases left unmatched: 9. The CDR3 covers 16 residues. Germline loops: CDR1 SGHTA, CDR2 FQGNSA. The CDR3 DNA reads as TGTGCCAGCAGCTTAGGGGGGGACAGACGAGTTCAGCCCCAGCATTTT. Translation gives CASSLGGDRRVQPQHF.

This chain links TRBV2 with TRBJ2-1; 10 bases fit TRBD2. With 7 bases clipped from V and 9 bases from J, the junction kept 6 bases outside the gene matches. CDR3 length: 13 amino acids. The germline V gene has CDR1 SNHLY and CDR2 FYNNEI. The chain's CDR3 is CASTLAGFGEQFF. The CDR3 coding sequence is TGTGCCAGCACACTAGCGGGGTTTGGTGAGCAGTTCTTC.

This chain links TRBV10-3 with TRBJ2-1; D ambiguous. The germline V gene encodes CDR1 ENHRY and CDR2 SYGVKD. V dropped 0 bases and J dropped 10 bases, with 4 bases sitting between them. The CDR3 spans 11 residues. The CDR3: CAISESWEQFF. In DNA, the CDR3 is TGTGCCATCAGTGAGTCTTGGGAGCAGTTCTTC.